Listed below are T cell receptor beta chains from one sample, sequenced in a study of blood T cell repertoires in COVID-19. This table comes from immunoSEQ multiplex PCR, and its TCRdb copy is limited to in-frame clones, with some not included. The table includes around 55,000 clones, around nine tenths detected once. Sequenced input: peripheral blood. The source is a man between 60 and 70 years old with active COVID-19. CDR3s include the opening cysteine and the closing phenylalanine or tryptophan. A D gene is named only where the DNA matches it firmly. A clone size is listed for some rows: how often the clone was seen (once, few, many), or a class if it is expanded.

TRBV7-8	12	TRBJ2-7	TRBD1	.	CASSPDRDEQYF	TGTGCCAGCAGCCCAGACAGGGACGAGCAGTACTTC
TRBV6-2/TRBV6-3	14	TRBJ1-4	.	.	CASTPQEGNWKLFF	TGTGCCAGCACCCCACAGGAGGGAAATTGGAAACTGTTTTTT
TRBV7-3	14	TRBJ2-2	.	.	CASSSSGGGGELFF	TGTGCCAGCAGCTCCTCAGGGGGAGGCGGGGAGCTGTTTTTT
TRBV3-1/TRBV3-2	14	TRBJ2-7	TRBD1	.	CASSLMTGDYEQYF	TGTGCCAGCAGCCTTATGACAGGGGACTACGAGCAGTACTTC
TRBV25-1	15	TRBJ2-1	TRBD2	once	CASSRYSGGGNEQFF	TGTGCCAGCAGTCGTTATAGCGGGGGGGGCAATGAGCAGTTCTTC
TRBV30	14	TRBJ1-1	TRBD1	.	CAWSWTGMNTEAFF	TGTGCCTGGAGTTGGACAGGGATGAACACTGAAGCTTTCTTT
TRBV7-9	12	TRBJ1-2	.	.	CASSLGYRDKAF	TGTGCCAGCAGCTTAGGTTACAGGGACAAGGCCTTC
TRBV4-1	15	TRBJ2-1	TRBD2	.	CASSPLGLAANEQFF	TGCGCCAGCAGCCCCCTGGGACTAGCGGCTAATGAGCAGTTCTTC
TRBV5-1	17	TRBJ2-3	TRBD1	.	CASSLGALGQGSDTQYF	TGCGCCAGCAGCTTGGGGGCCCTGGGACAGGGATCAGATACGCAGTATTTT
TRBV28	14	TRBJ1-2	TRBD1	.	CASSYQGQSYGYTF	TGTGCCAGCAGCTACCAGGGACAGAGCTATGGCTACACCTTC
TRBV30	17	TRBJ1-5	TRBD1	few	CAWTNPGQGAGNQPQHF	TGTGCCTGGACCAACCCGGGACAGGGGGCCGGCAATCAGCCCCAGCATTTT
TRBV5-1	17	TRBJ2-1	TRBD2	.	CASSLAIGTSVGDEQFF	TGCGCCAGCAGCTTGGCCATCGGGACTAGCGTGGGGGATGAGCAGTTCTTC
TRBV24-1	11	TRBJ2-3	TRBD1	.	CATSDGTVVYF	TGTGCCACCAGTGACGGGACAGTAGTATATTTT
TRBV7-2	17	TRBJ2-3	.	.	CASSFDRFSGETDTQYF	TGTGCCAGCAGCTTTGACCGATTCTCCGGGGAGACAGATACGCAGTATTTT
TRBV27	16	TRBJ2-7	TRBD2	.	CASSLSASGNTYEQYF	TGTGCCAGCAGTTTATCGGCTAGCGGGAACACCTACGAGCAGTACTTC
TRBV10-1	14	TRBJ1-1	.	.	CASRVSTVSTEAFF	TGCGCCAGCAGGGTCTCGACAGTGAGCACTGAAGCTTTCTTT
TRBV3-1/TRBV3-2	15	TRBJ1-2	.	.	CASSRQGGVGYGYTF	TGTGCCAGCAGCCGGCAGGGAGGGGTGGGGTATGGCTACACCTTC
TRBV7-3	14	TRBJ2-1	.	.	CASSLTIVGAEQFF	TGTGCCAGCAGCTTAACAATAGTAGGGGCCGAGCAGTTCTTC
TRBV14	15	TRBJ1-2	TRBD1	once	CASSLPGQGNYGYTF	TGTGCCAGCAGCCTTCCGGGACAGGGCAACTATGGCTACACCTTC
TRBV5-1	16	TRBJ2-3	TRBD2	once	CASSSLSGRAADTQYF	TGCGCCAGCAGCTCCCTTAGCGGGAGGGCCGCAGATACGCAGTATTTT
TRBV18	16	TRBJ2-5	TRBD2	.	CASSPQRERSRETQYF	TGTGCCAGCTCACCACAGCGGGAGAGGTCCCGAGAGACCCAGTACTTC
TRBV10-3	16	TRBJ2-3	TRBD2	.	CAISEWTSGRTDTQYF	TGTGCCATCAGTGAGTGGACTAGCGGGAGAACAGATACGCAGTATTTT
TRBV5-1	17	TRBJ2-3	TRBD2	.	CASSPQERGGRADTQYF	TGCGCCAGCAGCCCCCAGGAGAGGGGCGGGAGGGCTGATACGCAGTATTTT
TRBV7-3	15	TRBJ2-1	TRBD1	.	CASSLTGQGHNEQFF	TGTGCCAGCAGCTTAACGGGACAGGGACACAATGAGCAGTTCTTC
TRBV6-1	14	TRBJ2-5	.	few	CASSEDRARETQYF	TGTGCCAGCAGTGAAGATCGCGCTCGGGAGACCCAGTACTTC
TRBV29-1	13	TRBJ1-1	.	few	CSVDRGYNTEAFF	TGCAGCGTTGATAGGGGTTACAACACTGAAGCTTTCTTT
TRBV9	15	TRBJ2-7	.	.	CASSARGEGHNEQYF	TGTGCCAGCAGTGCGAGGGGGGAGGGCCATAACGAGCAGTACTTC
TRBV6-5	15	TRBJ1-6	.	few	CASSYSTRNNSPLHF	TGTGCCAGCAGTTACTCGACACGAAATAATTCACCCCTCCACTTT
TRBV4-1	15	TRBJ2-7	.	.	CASSQKSGLAYEQYF	TGCGCCAGCAGCCAGAAAAGCGGCCTGGCCTACGAGCAGTACTTC
TRBV7-9	13	TRBJ1-2	TRBD1	few	CASRPDREQGYTF	TGTGCCAGCAGACCCGACAGGGAACAGGGCTACACCTTC
TRBV30	14	TRBJ2-1	TRBD2	.	CAWCSGTSYNEQFF	TGTGCCTGGTGCTCCGGGACTAGCTACAATGAGCAGTTCTTC
TRBV7-3	13	TRBJ1-1	TRBD1	.	CASSFTGGTEAFF	TGTGCCAGCAGCTTTACAGGGGGGACTGAAGCTTTCTTT
TRBV5-1	14	TRBJ1-4	TRBD1	.	CASRPGTGDEKLFF	TGCGCCAGCAGGCCCGGGACAGGGGACGAAAAACTGTTTTTT
TRBV5-1	16	TRBJ2-7	.	.	CASSSPRGGADYEQYF	TGCGCCAGCAGCTCACCTAGGGGGGGCGCAGACTACGAGCAGTACTTC
TRBV7-6	16	TRBJ2-1	TRBD2	.	CASSLAASGSENEQFF	TGTGCCAGCAGCTTAGCGGCTAGCGGGAGCGAAAATGAGCAGTTCTTC
TRBV25-1	17	TRBJ2-3	TRBD2	once	CASSEWGLADYTDTQYF	TGTGCCAGCAGTGAATGGGGACTAGCGGATTACACAGATACGCAGTATTTT
TRBV9	16	TRBJ2-2	TRBD2	.	CASTSGTSGSRGELFF	TGTGCCAGCACTAGCGGGACTAGCGGGAGTAGGGGGGAGCTGTTTTTT
TRBV11-2	15	TRBJ2-1	TRBD2	.	CASSSLAGGTREQFF	TGTGCCAGCAGCTCCTTAGCGGGAGGCACGCGGGAGCAGTTCTTC
TRBV5-6	13	TRBJ2-3	TRBD2	.	CASSLTSADTQYF	TGTGCCAGCAGCTTGACTAGCGCGGATACGCAGTATTTT
TRBV9	14	TRBJ2-7	TRBD2	.	CASSARLAGGEQYF	TGTGCCAGCAGCGCCCGACTAGCGGGAGGAGAGCAGTACTTC
TRBV27	15	TRBJ2-7	.	.	CASSLTGGYLYEQYF	TGTGCCAGCAGTTTAACGGGGGGCTATCTCTACGAGCAGTACTTC
TRBV6-6	11	TRBJ2-5	.	.	CASGGEETQYF	TGTGCCAGCGGAGGAGAAGAGACCCAGTACTTC
TRBV6-5	15	TRBJ1-6	.	.	CASSYSRPGGSPLHF	TGTGCCAGCAGTTACTCGCGTCCTGGAGGTTCACCCCTCCACTTT
TRBV29-1	13	TRBJ1-1	.	.	CSLSLREGTEAFF	TGCAGCCTTTCCCTACGGGAGGGAACTGAAGCTTTCTTT
TRBV19	14	TRBJ2-5	TRBD2	.	CASKVSGSQETQYF	TGTGCCAGTAAAGTTAGCGGGAGCCAAGAGACCCAGTACTTC